This TCR beta chain was obtained from a study of control samples from healthy donors and cancer patients. Clones were sequenced by immunoSEQ multiplex PCR, and TCRdb holds only the in-frame ones, with some missing. The table includes about 92,000 clones, more than 75% detected once. The receptor was isolated from a woman aged 60-75 years in good health. The source material was blood.

The CDR3 bases are TGTGCCAGCCGGACGGGTAACACCAAGGAGCAGTTCTTC. It is translated as CASRTGNTKEQFF. The chain employs TRBV28 and TRBJ2-1; D remains unclear. V lost 8 bases and J lost 10, with 18 bases in between. Germline V gene lookup returns CDR1 MDHEN and CDR2 SYDVKM. CDR3 size: 13 residues.